Shown below are 10 T cell receptor beta chains from a single sample sequenced in a study of control samples from healthy donors and cancer patients. TCRdb's table, derived via immunoSEQ multiplex PCR, lists solely in-frame clones and lacks some. The table includes around 170,000 clones, around 90% detected once. The sequenced sample consisted of blood. All receptors derive from a woman between 45 and 60 years old in good health.

The chain combines TRBV24-1 with TRBJ2-1; D not certain. This CDR3 spans 20 amino acids. V was clipped by 4 bases and J by 3 bases, with 27 bases between them. CDR1 KGHDR and CDR2 SFDVKD come from the germline V gene. The CDR3 here is CATSERPRQFLTPIYNEQFF. The DNA for the CDR3 is TGTGCCACCAGTGAACGCCCGCGACAATTCCTTACCCCAATCTACAATGAGCAGTTCTTC.

The chain combines TRBV4-3 with TRBJ2-5; 7 nucleotides match TRBD1. Trimming took 0 bases from V and 4 from J; bases not matched to a gene: 5. The germline gives CDR1 LGHNA, CDR2 YSLEER. The CDR3 is made up of 15 amino acids. The CDR3 coding sequence is TGCGCCAGCAGCCAAGAAAACAGGGACAGAGAGACCCAGTACTTC. It specifies CASSQENRDRETQYF.

The V gene is TRBV5-4, the J gene TRBJ1-2; D remains ambiguous. The V gene's germline CDR1 is SGHNT and CDR2 YYREEE (reference sequence). The germline V and J ends were trimmed by 4 bases and 4 bases, with 17 bases remaining between them. This CDR3 region has 15 residues. CDR3 sequence reads: CASSPADWGVYGYTF. The CDR3 DNA is TGTGCCAGCAGCCCGGCCGATTGGGGAGTCTATGGCTACACCTTC.

The chain is built from TRBV4-1 and TRBJ1-6; D gene uncertain. The V and J ends lost 8 bases and 3 bases respectively, with 11 bases between them. Germline loops: CDR1 MGHRA, CDR2 YSYEKL. CDR3 length equals 14 residues. CDR3 DNA: TGCGCCAGCGCGTTACTTCTCTATAATTCACCCCTCCACTTT. This sequence encodes CASALLLYNSPLHF.

V and J are TRBV11-2 and TRBJ2-1, with D maybe TRBD2 (5 bases). The CDR3 runs to 15 residues. Germline V gene lookup returns CDR1 SGHAT and CDR2 FQNNGV. Between the trimmed V and J ends, which lost 4 bases and 3 bases, there was a span of 13 bases. The CDR3 region is CASSSPSSSYNEQFF. CDR3 sequence (DNA): TGTGCCAGCAGCTCCCCGTCTAGCAGCTACAATGAGCAGTTCTTC.

The chain recombines TRBV5-1 with TRBJ2-3; TRBD1 matches 8 bases. Germline V CDR1 and CDR2: SGHRS, YFSETQ. V shed 4 bases and J 4 bases; nucleotides not matched to a gene: 5. This CDR3 region has 14 residues. CDR3 DNA sequence: TGCGCCAGCAGCCCAGGGGGCGCACCAGATACGCAGTATTTT. Translation gives CASSPGGAPDTQYF.

The V and J genes are TRBV9 and TRBJ2-1; D is perhaps TRBD1 (6 bases). The CDR3 has 15 amino acids. The V gene's germline CDR1 is SGDLS and CDR2 YYNGEE. The ends were cut back, 2 bases at V and 8 bases at J, with 17 bases in the middle. CDR3 region: CASSVLGAKGYEQFF. DNA of the CDR3: TGTGCCAGCAGCGTTTTGGGGGCTAAAGGCTATGAGCAGTTCTTC.

The CDR3 bases are TGCGCCAGCAGCCAAGTAGGGCGGGGGGGAACAGATACGCAGTATTTT. The encoded protein is CASSQVGRGGTDTQYF. The gene calls are TRBV4-3 and TRBJ2-3, with TRBD2 identical over 9 bases. Losses at the gene ends were 1 base for V and 3 bases for J; bases not matched to a gene: 5. CDR1 and CDR2 (germline): LGHNA, YSLEER. The CDR3 length is 16 residues.

This clone has more than one count but fewer than ten. At the DNA level, this CDR3 is encoded by other sequences in the same sample as well. The CDR3 nucleotides read TGTGCCATCATGGACGGCTATAACTATGGCTACACCTTC. Its translation is CAIMDGYNYGYTF. This sequence joins TRBV28 and TRBJ1-2; D unresolved. V gave up 10 bases and J gave up 1 base, with 13 bases separating them. Germline lookup yields CDR1 MDHEN and CDR2 SYDVKM. This CDR3 has 13 residues.

The chain has TRBV28 and TRBJ1-2; D is unclear. Trimming pared 2 bases from V and 2 bases from J, leaving 6 bases between. This CDR3 spans 13 amino acids. CDR1 is MDHEN, CDR2 SYDVKM, per germline. CDR3 DNA: TGTGCCAGCAGTTTAGTACAGAACTATGGCTACACCTTC. This translates into CASSLVQNYGYTF.